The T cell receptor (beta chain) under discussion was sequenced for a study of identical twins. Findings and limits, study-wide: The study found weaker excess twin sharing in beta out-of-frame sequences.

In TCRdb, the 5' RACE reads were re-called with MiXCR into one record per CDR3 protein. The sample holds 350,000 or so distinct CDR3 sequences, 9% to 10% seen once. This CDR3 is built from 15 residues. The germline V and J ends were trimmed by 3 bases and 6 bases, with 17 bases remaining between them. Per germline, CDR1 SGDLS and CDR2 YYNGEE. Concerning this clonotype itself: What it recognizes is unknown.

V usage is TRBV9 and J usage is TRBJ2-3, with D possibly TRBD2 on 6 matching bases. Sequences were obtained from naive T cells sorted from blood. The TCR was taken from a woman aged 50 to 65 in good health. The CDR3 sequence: CASSAGWDLRDTQYF. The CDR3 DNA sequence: TGTGCCAGCAGCGCAGGTTGGGACTTAAGGGATACGCAGTATTTT.